This T cell receptor (beta chain) was profiled in a study of beta chain features in type 1 diabetes. As for the study in general: When patients were set against healthy donors, age, gender and cell yields were similar. The study, taken as a whole, reports: In all four CD4+ subsets, TCRB CDR3 length was significantly, moderately reduced in type 1 diabetes.

Sequencing targeted expressed TCRB transcripts, as all isolated RNA had been reverse transcribed. Sequencing was performed with immunoSEQ multiplex PCR; in TCRdb, only in-frame clones are kept and a portion is missing. The table shows about 400,000 clones, with around 13% occurring only once. The authors took one heparinised blood draw, averaging approximately 110 mL, from each donor. In this sample, this clone turned up a few times. What it binds is not known. Sequencing was performed on naive CD4+ T cells from blood. The clonotype originates from a young woman with type 1 diabetes.

The CDR3 DNA sequence: TGCAGCGCTTCAGGACAGGCGAACACTGAAGCTTTCTTT. This codes for CSASGQANTEAFF. This chain joins TRBV29-1 and TRBJ1-1; 7 bases line up with TRBD1. CDR3 length: 13 residues. The germline V gene encodes CDR1 SQVTM and CDR2 ANQGSEA. The V segment lost 7 bases and the J segment 1 base; nucleotides outside the gene matches: 6.